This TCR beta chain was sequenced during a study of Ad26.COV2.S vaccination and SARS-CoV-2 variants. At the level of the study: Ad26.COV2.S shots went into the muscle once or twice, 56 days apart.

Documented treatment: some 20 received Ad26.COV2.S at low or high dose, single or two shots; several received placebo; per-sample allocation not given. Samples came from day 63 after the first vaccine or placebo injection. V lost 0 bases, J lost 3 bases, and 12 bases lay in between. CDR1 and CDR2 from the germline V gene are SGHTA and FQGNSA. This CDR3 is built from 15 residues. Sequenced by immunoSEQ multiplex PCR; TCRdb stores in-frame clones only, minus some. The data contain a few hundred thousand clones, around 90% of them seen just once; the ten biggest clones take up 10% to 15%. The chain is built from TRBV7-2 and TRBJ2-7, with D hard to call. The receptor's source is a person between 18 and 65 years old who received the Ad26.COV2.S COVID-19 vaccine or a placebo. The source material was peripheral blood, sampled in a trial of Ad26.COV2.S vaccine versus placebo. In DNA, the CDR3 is TGTGCCAGCAGCTTAGCGGCACGGCCGGACTACGAGCAGTACTTC. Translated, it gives CASSLAARPDYEQYF.